The 29 T cell receptor beta chains listed next were all sequenced from one sample in a study of molecular identifiers for immune sequencing clone quantification. TCRdb reprocessed the PCR reads with MiXCR, giving one entry per CDR3 protein. The data contain about 36,000 distinct CDR3 sequences, 15% to 20% of them singletons. The sequenced sample consisted of naive CD8+ T cells from blood, with Jurkat cell RNA spiked in. Regarding subset: FACS-sorted CD8+CD4-CCR7+CD45RA+ naive T cells. The receptor source for this set is a human donor in good health. Some libraries in this study had Jurkat cell RNA spiked in.

This clonotype was seen repeatedly, ten times or more. In DNA form, the CDR3 reads TGTGCCAGCAGCCACGGTGGGGAAGATGGCTACACCTTC. It encodes CASSHGGEDGYTF. The chain joins TRBV14 to TRBJ1-2; no definite D call. Trimming took off 3 bases at V and 6 bases at J, with 11 bases between the two ends. The V gene's germline CDR1 is SGHDN and CDR2 FVKESK. The CDR3 extends over 13 amino acids.

This clonotype appeared many times. The chain uses TRBV20-1 and TRBJ1-2, with D unresolved. The CDR3 runs 15 residues. V lost 7 bases, J lost 0 bases, and 18 bases lay in between. The V gene's germline CDR1 is DFQATT and CDR2 SNEGSKA (reference sequence). CDR3 sequence (DNA): TGCAGTGTCCGCGGGGTGCGCACTTCTAACTATGGCTACACCTTC. This translates into CSVRGVRTSNYGYTF.

Many counts were recorded for this clonotype. The J gene is TRBJ2-7, the V gene TRBV7-6; 7 bases are shared with TRBD2. This CDR3 comprises 15 residues. J gave up 1 base and V 0 bases, and 3 bases lay outside the gene matches. Germline V CDR1 and CDR2: SGHVS, FNYEAQ. The CDR3, as DNA: TGTGCCAGCAGCTTAGCGGCGGGAGTTTCCTACGAGCAGTACTTC. Translating it yields CASSLAAGVSYEQYF.

V gene TRBV27 combines with J gene TRBJ2-1; TRBD2 matches at 8 bases. The V gene's germline CDR1 is MNHEY and CDR2 SMNVEV (reference sequence). The V and J ends lost 5 bases and 5 bases, in that order; junction bases with no gene match: 2. This CDR3 contains 13 residues. CDR3 bases: TGTGCCAGCAGTCAACTAGCGGACAATGAGCAGTTCTTC. Its protein product is CASSQLADNEQFF.

This clonotype has a handful of counts. V and J are TRBV19 and TRBJ2-1; TRBD2 matches at 9 bases. The CDR3 consists of 14 residues. Germline CDR1 LNHDA, CDR2 SQIVND (reference sequence). V gave up 4 bases and J gave up 6 bases; unmatched junction bases: 4. The chain's CDR3 is CASSKISGGNEQFF. DNA for the CDR3: TGTGCCAGTAGTAAGATTAGCGGGGGCAATGAGCAGTTCTTC.

This clonotype was observed a few times. The CDR3 DNA reads as TGTGCCAGCAGTTTACCCGGCAATGAGCAGTTCTTC. Its protein product is CASSLPGNEQFF. The chain carries TRBV28 and TRBJ2-1; D gene uncertain. The V end lost 2 bases, the J end lost 6 bases, and 5 bases lay between the germline ends. The CDR3 totals 12 residues. CDR1 is MDHEN, CDR2 SYDVKM, per germline.

This clonotype has just one count. A single base separates this from a much larger clone, so it may be a read error. This chain uses TRBV20-1 with TRBJ2-1; 11 bases are a match to TRBD2. Germline assignment: CDR1 DFQATT and CDR2 SNEGSKA (reference sequence). The V and J ends lost 8 bases and 5 bases, in that order; junction bases with no gene match: 5. The CDR3 spans 13 residues. CDR3 residues: CSIRLAGHNEQFF. For the CDR3, the DNA is TGCAGTATTCGACTAGCGGGACACAATGAGCAGTTCTTC.

This clonotype was observed a handful of times. V usage is TRBV2 and J usage is TRBJ2-1; TRBD2 matches at 12 bases. The CDR3 has 13 residues. J lost 8 bases, V lost 8 bases, and 4 bases had no gene match. Germline values: CDR1 SNHLY, CDR2 FYNNEI. In DNA, the CDR3 is TGTGCCAGCTCTAGCGGGAGGGGTGATGAGCAGTTCTTC. Its translation: CASSSGRGDEQFF.

As to this clonotype: One base away lies a much larger clone, so this may be a sequencing read error. Given the absence of the conserved phenylalanine or tryptophan at the CDR3 end, a read error is likely. The rearrangement joins TRBV6-5 to TRBJ2-3; 12 nucleotides line up with TRBD2. Germline loops: CDR1 MNHEY, CDR2 SVGAGI. V trimming: 8 bases; J trimming: 8 bases; junction bases outside the gene matches: 26. This CDR3 has 20 residues. CDR3: CASAPGVTSGRPVARGTQYL. CDR3 in DNA: TGTGCCAGCGCCCCTGGGGTGACTAGCGGGAGACCCGTGGCGCGCGGTACGCAGTATTTG.

This clonotype has a handful of counts. The chain carries TRBV12-3 or TRBV12-4 and TRBJ1-5; D gene uncertain. This CDR3 region has 15 residues. V lost 3 bases to trimming and J lost 0 bases, with 9 bases between them. This CDR3 is CASSLPTTSNQPQHF. For the CDR3, the DNA is TGTGCCAGCAGTTTGCCGACAACTAGCAATCAGCCCCAGCATTTT.

The chain recombines TRBV12-3 or TRBV12-4 with TRBJ1-1, with D perhaps TRBD1 (6 bases). CDR3 length: 13 amino acids. The V and J ends lost 8 bases and 1 base respectively, with 11 bases between them. The CDR3 nucleotides read TGTGCCAGCGACCTGGGACAGAACACTGAAGCTTTCTTT. It yields the protein CASDLGQNTEAFF.

The V gene is TRBV6-6, the J gene TRBJ1-6, with D tentatively TRBD1 (5 bases). The length of the CDR3 is 17 residues. Germline CDR1 and CDR2: MNHNY and SVGAGI (reference sequence). The germline V and J ends were trimmed by 2 bases and 6 bases, with 17 bases remaining between them. The CDR3 spells CASSYRNPQGPNSPLHF. Written as DNA, the CDR3 is TGTGCCAGCAGTTACCGAAATCCCCAGGGCCCTAATTCACCCCTCCACTTT.

Note on this clonotype: Given a much more abundant clone one base away, this may be a read error. The chain joins TRBV21-1 to TRBJ1-3; the table's D call TRBD1 went unverified against the DNA. TRBV21-1 is shown as a pseudogene. The CDR3 length is 15 residues. The CDR3 loop is CANSVTGGSGNTIYF. CDR3 nucleotide sequence: TGTGCCAACAGCGTGACAGGGGGCTCTGGAAACACCATATATTTT.

There are many counts of this clonotype. The chain employs TRBV7-6 and TRBJ1-4; D unresolved. The CDR3 consists of 17 residues. Germline lookup yields CDR1 SGHVS and CDR2 FNYEAQ. V shed 5 bases and J shed 0 bases, with 16 bases lying between them. CDR3 sequence: CASSPVSPLATNEKLFF. The CDR3 DNA reads TGTGCCAGCAGCCCCGTCAGCCCTCTTGCAACTAATGAAAAACTGTTTTTT.

This clonotype was seen at least ten times. The rearrangement uses TRBV20-1 and TRBJ2-2; the D call may be TRBD1 or TRBD2 (5 bases each). V shed 0 bases and J shed 6 bases, with 14 bases lying between them. Germline-derived CDR1 and CDR2 are DFQATT and SNEGSKA (reference sequence). The CDR3 totals 15 residues. The CDR3 reads CSARDGATGSGELFF. The CDR3 DNA sequence: TGCAGTGCTAGAGATGGGGCCACGGGGTCCGGGGAGCTGTTTTTT.

This clonotype was picked up many times. V and J are TRBV29-1 and TRBJ1-2, with D unresolved. CDR3 length equals 12 residues. V was pared by 8 bases and J by 8 bases, with 18 bases between. CDR1 is SQVTM and CDR2 is ANQGSEA in the germline V gene. This chain's CDR3 is CSIRWEGKGYTF. Here the CDR3 DNA reads TGCAGCATCCGATGGGAAGGCAAGGGCTACACCTTC.

This clonotype has only a few counts. Being one base from a much bigger clone, this may be a read error. V and J are TRBV11-2 and TRBJ2-3, with TRBD2 matching over 10 bases. The CDR3 extends over 18 amino acids. Germline V gene data show CDR1 as SGHAT and CDR2 as FQNNGV. CDR3 in amino acids: CASSFGLAGALSTDTRYF. The DNA for the CDR3 is TGTGCCAGCAGCTTTGGGCTAGCGGGAGCACTTAGCACAGATACGCGGTATTTT.

Only one count was recorded for this clonotype. The rearrangement joins TRBV28 to TRBJ2-3; TRBD2 aligns across 9 bases. The germline gives CDR1 MDHEN, CDR2 SYDVKM. Trimming at V came to 5 bases and at J to 0 bases, leaving 3 bases not matched to a gene. The CDR3 runs 15 residues. The CDR3 DNA sequence: TGTGCCAGCAGTATGCTAGCGGGGAGCACAGATACGCAGTATTTT. It encodes CASSMLAGSTDTQYF.

This clonotype has ten or more counts. The rearrangement links TRBV6-6 to TRBJ1-2; unclear D gene. V dropped 0 bases and J dropped 4 bases, with 9 bases sitting between them. Germline V gene data show CDR1 as MNHNY and CDR2 as SVGAGI (reference sequence). The CDR3 contains 14 residues. CDR3 bases: TGTGCCAGCAGTTACTCGAGCGGTCCCTATGGCTACACCTTC. The encoded protein is CASSYSSGPYGYTF.

V is TRBV28 and J is TRBJ2-7, with D perhaps TRBD2 (7 bases). With 5 bases removed from V and 3 bases from J, the gap between germline ends came to 17 bases. The V gene's germline CDR1 is MDHEN and CDR2 SYDVKM. This CDR3 region has 15 residues. CDR3 sequence: CASSDNRERGYEQYF. CDR3 nucleotides: TGTGCCAGCAGTGACAACAGGGAGCGGGGCTACGAGCAGTACTTC.

The chain carries TRBV12-3 or TRBV12-4 and TRBJ2-5; the D is unclear. The V end lost 0 bases, the J end lost 5 bases, and 7 bases lay between the germline ends. CDR3 length: 13 amino acids. This chain's CDR3 is CASSLATRETQYF. The CDR3 DNA sequence: TGTGCCAGCAGTTTAGCCACACGGGAGACCCAGTACTTC.

This clonotype was picked up many times. The chain couples TRBV27 to TRBJ2-7, with D hard to call. The germline V gene encodes CDR1 MNHEY and CDR2 SMNVEV (reference sequence). This CDR3 contains 13 residues. V was clipped by 0 bases and J by 4 bases, with 7 bases between them. CDR3 amino acids: CASSLSIRYEQYF. The CDR3 bases are TGTGCCAGCAGTTTATCGATAAGGTACGAGCAGTACTTC.

For this clonotype: A much more abundant neighbour one base away suggests this may be a read error. The chain has TRBV5-1 and TRBJ1-4; D remains unclear. The CDR3 extends over 15 amino acids. CDR1 is SGHRS, CDR2 YFSETQ, per germline. CDR3 coding DNA: TGCGCCAGCAGCTTGGAGCTCCCAACTAATGAAAAACTGTCTTTT. This translates into CASSLELPTNEKLSF.

This clonotype was recorded many times. This chain joins TRBV27 and TRBJ2-7; D is unclear. CDR1 is MNHEY, CDR2 SMNVEV, per germline (reference sequence). Trimming cost V 5 bases and J 6 bases, with 11 bases left between them. The CDR3 totals 12 residues. Written as DNA, the CDR3 is TGTGCCAGCAGTCCAACATACGCCGAGCAGTACTTC. Its protein is CASSPTYAEQYF.

This clonotype was found many times. This sequence joins TRBV6-2 or TRBV6-3 and TRBJ2-3; 7 nucleotides agree with TRBD1. The junction had 14 bases not matched to a gene; V was cut back by 6 bases and J by 2 bases. Germline V gives CDR1 MNHEY, CDR2 SVGEGT. This CDR3 contains 17 residues. This CDR3 is CASSPILGQRPTDTQYF. Here the CDR3 DNA reads TGTGCCAGCAGCCCTATCTTGGGACAGAGACCCACAGATACGCAGTATTTT.

This clonotype was seen a few times. Germline and junction disagree at one end, which may indicate a read error. V and J are TRBV12-3 or TRBV12-4 and TRBJ2-1; TRBD2 matches at 8 bases. This CDR3 has 21 amino acids. The chain's CDR3 is CASSSLPGGENSESSYKEQFF. The CDR3 DNA is TGTGCCAGCAGTTCGCTGCCCGGGGGGGAAAATAGCGAGAGCTCCTACAAAGAGCAGTTCTTC.

V gene TRBV27 combines with J gene TRBJ1-1; D is uncertain. This CDR3 is 14 amino acids long. CDR1 and CDR2 (germline): MNHEY, SMNVEV (reference sequence). V lost 6 bases to trimming and J lost 4 bases, with 15 bases between them. CDR3 nucleotide sequence: TGTGCCAGCAGCCTACACGGGGTCGGCACTGAAGCTTTCTTT. Translation: CASSLHGVGTEAFF.

This clonotype was counted many times. The chain employs TRBV5-6 and TRBJ2-5, with 9 nucleotides matching TRBD1. This CDR3 is 14 amino acids long. Germline V gives CDR1 SGHDT, CDR2 YYEEEE. V gave up 4 bases and J gave up 5 bases; unmatched junction bases: 6. The CDR3 DNA sequence: TGTGCCAGCAGCCCTCGGACAGGGGTGGAGACCCAGTACTTC. Translation gives CASSPRTGVETQYF.

In this sample, this clonotype turned up many times. The rearrangement joins TRBV11-2 to TRBJ2-3; no clear D gene. Germline V CDR1 and CDR2: SGHAT, FQNNGV. CDR3 size: 12 residues. V was pared by 7 bases and J by 4 bases, with 9 bases between. The CDR3 DNA sequence: TGTGCCAGCACCCCCACAGCAGATACGCAGTATTTT. Translating it yields CASTPTADTQYF.